This T cell receptor (beta chain) was captured by sequencing in a study of cytomegalovirus exposure and HLA in healthy donors. Study-level findings and limits: Other equally common chains were less clonally expanded than HLA-associated TCR beta chains, a later analysis showed.

Concerning this clone itself: Its antigen is still unknown.

The CDR3 totals 13 residues. In germline, CDR1 is LNHDA, CDR2 SQIVND (reference sequence). The ends lost 5 bases at V and 7 bases at J; junction bases unmatched: 5. Amplification used 60 Vbeta primers and 13 Jbeta primers. Using immunoSEQ multiplex PCR, the repertoire was profiled, and TCRdb retains in-frame clones only, with some absent. The sample lists fewer than 200,000 clones; 65% to 80% were seen once. The sequenced material came from PBMCs. This clonotype originated in a woman between 50 and 59 years old in good health and CMV-seropositive. The chain carries TRBV19 and TRBJ1-2; 9 bases are shared with TRBD1. CDR3 nucleotides: TGTGCCAGTAGTCAGAGGGGACAGGGTGGCTACACCTTC. Encoded protein: CASSQRGQGGYTF.